The 14 T cell receptor beta chains given below trace back to one sample, sequenced in a study of cytomegalovirus exposure and HLA in healthy donors. With 60 Vbeta and 13 Jbeta primers, the PCR was carried out. The assay was immunoSEQ multiplex PCR, and TCRdb's table has in-frame clones only and misses some. This sample contains approximately 77,000 clones. The sequencing sample was made of PBMCs. These receptors all stem from a man between 25 and 39 years old in good health and CMV-seronegative.

The V gene is TRBV4-3, the J gene TRBJ1-3, with a possible D match to TRBD1 (5 bases). Germline lookup yields CDR1 LGHNA and CDR2 YSLEER. V lost 0 bases to trimming and J lost 2 bases, with 11 bases between them. The CDR3 is 16 amino acids. The CDR3 is CASSQEYPGTGNTIYF. CDR3 bases: TGCGCCAGCAGCCAAGAGTACCCAGGGACTGGAAACACCATATATTTT.

This chain connects TRBV4-1 to TRBJ2-3, with D tentatively TRBD2 (7 bases). In germline, CDR1 is MGHRA, CDR2 YSYEKL. V was trimmed by 3 bases and J by 2 bases, leaving 15 bases between them. The CDR3 contains 16 residues. CDR3 sequence reads: CASSHLRGAVTDTQYF. The DNA for the CDR3 is TGCGCCAGCAGCCACCTTCGGGGGGCCGTCACAGATACGCAGTATTTT.

The chain has TRBV5-1 and TRBJ2-1; the D gene is possibly TRBD1 (5 bases). The CDR3 totals 16 residues. Trimming left V 0 bases short and J 4 bases short, with 14 bases between. Germline V gene data show CDR1 as SGHRS and CDR2 as YFSETQ. CDR3 coding DNA: TGCGCCAGCAGCTTGGTTGGCAGGGTGGAGTACAATGAGCAGTTCTTC. Protein sequence: CASSLVGRVEYNEQFF.

The chain combines TRBV11-3 with TRBJ2-3; TRBD1 matches at 10 bases. The germline gives CDR1 SGHNT, CDR2 YENEEA. The CDR3 loop spans 16 amino acids. J gave up 7 bases and V 4 bases, and 11 bases lay outside the gene matches. In DNA, the CDR3 is TGTGCCAGCAGCTCGCGGACAGGGGGAGGGCGGAATACGCAGTATTTT. It encodes CASSSRTGGGRNTQYF.

The genes are TRBV9 and TRBJ1-1; 10 bases map to TRBD1. V was clipped by 0 bases and J by 5 bases; unmatched bases: 1. Germline V gives CDR1 SGDLS, CDR2 YYNGEE. This CDR3 is built from 14 residues. As DNA, the CDR3 is TGTGCCAGCAGCGTAGTGGGACAGGGGACTGAAGCTTTCTTT. It is translated as CASSVVGQGTEAFF.

The chain employs TRBV11-1 and TRBJ1-1, with D perhaps matching TRBD1 (5 bases). Germline V CDR1 and CDR2: SGHAT, FQDESV (reference sequence). The length of the CDR3 is 14 residues. Trimming shortened V by 5 bases and J by 1 base, and 11 bases separated the two germline ends. CDR3 sequence reads: CASSQIQANTEAFF. The CDR3 bases are TGTGCCAGCAGCCAAATACAGGCGAACACTGAAGCTTTCTTT.

This chain links TRBV28 with TRBJ1-5; D remains ambiguous. This CDR3 spans 14 amino acids. V was shortened by 6 bases and J by 0 bases, with 9 bases between the two germline ends. From germline, CDR1 is MDHEN and CDR2 SYDVKM. For the CDR3, the DNA is TGTGCCAGCAGGGTACAGTATAGCAATCAGCCCCAGCATTTT. Protein sequence: CASRVQYSNQPQHF.

This chain uses TRBV30 with TRBJ2-7, with TRBD1 matching 7 bases. Looked up from germline, CDR1 is GTSNPN and CDR2 is SVGIG (reference sequence). V was pared by 4 bases and J by 3 bases, with 9 bases of the junction left unmatched. The CDR3 has 14 residues. The CDR3 region is CAWTRQGSFYEQYF. In DNA form, the CDR3 reads TGTGCCTGGACAAGACAGGGAAGCTTCTACGAGCAGTACTTC.

The chain combines TRBV4-3 with TRBJ1-4; D not certain. Germline V CDR1 and CDR2: LGHNA, YSLEER. The CDR3 sequence is 16 residues long. V was shortened by 2 bases and J by 1 base, with 11 bases between the two germline ends. The CDR3 nucleotides are TGCGCCAGCAGCCAAAAGCGAACCCGAACTAATGAAAAACTGTTTTTT. Encoded protein: CASSQKRTRTNEKLFF.

The chain joins TRBV7-3 to TRBJ2-7, with D possibly TRBD1 on 5 matching bases. This CDR3 has 14 residues. V dropped 5 bases and J dropped 0 bases, with 11 bases sitting between them. Germline CDR1 and CDR2: SGHTA and FQGTGA. CDR3 sequence reads: CASSPPGLSYEQYF. Written as DNA, the CDR3 is TGTGCCAGCAGCCCACCAGGGCTCTCCTACGAGCAGTACTTC.

The chain recombines TRBV5-4 with TRBJ2-7; no clear D. Germline V gene lookup returns CDR1 SGHNT and CDR2 YYREEE (reference sequence). V lost 0 bases to trimming and J lost 2 bases, with 12 bases between them. The CDR3 spans 15 residues. The CDR3 coding sequence is TGTGCCAGCAGCTTGGGAGGCGCAAGCGCCTACGAGCAGTACTTC. Protein sequence: CASSLGGASAYEQYF.

CDR3 in amino acids: CASSPLNQPQHF. Here the CDR3 DNA reads TGTGCCAGCAGTCCCTTAAATCAGCCCCAGCATTTT. The chain combines TRBV27 with TRBJ1-5; D is unclear. Trimming took off 5 bases at V and 4 bases at J, with 6 bases between the two ends. There are 12 residues in the CDR3. Germline V CDR1 and CDR2: MNHEY, SMNVEV (reference sequence).

CDR3 bases: TGTGCCAGCAGCTTGGACCGTTGGGCGACCACTGAAGCTTTCTTT. Translated: CASSLDRWATTEAFF. The V and J genes are TRBV5-6 and TRBJ1-1; D remains unclear. The CDR3 totals 15 residues. V was pared by 0 bases and J by 4 bases, with 13 bases between. Germline V lookup: CDR1 SGHDT, CDR2 YYEEEE.

The V gene is TRBV7-9, the J gene TRBJ2-1, with a possible D match to TRBD2 (6 bases). Germline CDR1 and CDR2: SEHNR and FQNEAQ (reference sequence). Trimming removed 0 bases at V and 7 bases at J, with 19 bases between. The CDR3 extends over 17 amino acids. CDR3: CASSLASGPLAINEQFF. The CDR3 region has the DNA TGTGCCAGCAGCTTAGCTAGCGGACCCCTGGCGATAAATGAGCAGTTCTTC.